A selection of T cell receptor beta chains follows, all from one sample in a study of OX40 agonist ivuxolimab in advanced cancers. Only in-frame clones appear in the TCRdb table, and some are missing; sequencing was by immunoSEQ multiplex PCR. Found here are tens of thousands of clones, 90% to 95% of them singletons; the top ten hold less than 20%. The sequencing used CD4+ or CD8+ T cells sorted from blood, collected in a trial of the OX40 agonist ivuxolimab. The receptor source for this set is an adult with an advanced solid tumor such as melanoma, head and neck, liver or kidney cancer. The CDR3 runs from the conserved cysteine through the conserved F or W. Each record gives: J gene, V gene, clone size, D gene, CDR3 protein, CDR3 DNA. D genes are given only for firm matches. Clone size, where shown, is once, few, many, or a class for clones that have expanded.

>TRBJ1-2|TRBV7-9|-|-
CASSLQPNYGYTF
TGTGCCAGCAGCTTACAACCTAACTATGGCTACACCTTC
>TRBJ2-3|TRBV10-3|-|TRBD2
CAIAGRGSETDTQYF
TGTGCCATCGCGGGACGCGGGAGTGAGACTGATACGCAGTATTTT
>TRBJ2-7|TRBV7-3|-|-
CASSPSPGYEQYF
TGTGCCAGCAGCCCGAGCCCGGGGTACGAGCAGTACTTC
>TRBJ2-5|TRBV5-6|-|-
CASSLAGETQYF
TGTGCCAGCAGCCTAGCCGGGGAGACCCAGTACTTC
>TRBJ2-1|TRBV19|-|TRBD1
CASSPDRGTYNEQFF
TGTGCCAGTAGTCCGGACAGGGGCACCTACAATGAGCAGTTCTTC
>TRBJ2-2|TRBV5-6|once|-
CASSLDNTGELFF
TGTGCCAGCAGCTTGGACAACACCGGGGAGCTGTTTTTT
>TRBJ2-1|TRBV10-3|-|-
CAISDRGNINEQFF
TGTGCCATCAGTGACCGCGGGAACATCAATGAGCAGTTCTTC
>TRBJ1-1|TRBV4-3|-|-
CASSQDRGNTEAFF
TGCGCCAGCAGCCAAGATAGGGGGAACACTGAAGCTTTCTTT
>TRBJ2-5|TRBV6-6|-|-
CASRPLPNGETQYF
TGTGCCAGCAGACCACTACCGAACGGAGAGACCCAGTACTTC
>TRBJ2-1|TRBV10-3|-|TRBD1
CAIAGGDEQFF
TGTGCCATCGCAGGGGGAGATGAGCAGTTCTTC
>TRBJ2-7|TRBV5-1|-|-
CASSLGPSPEQYF
TGCGCCAGCAGCTTGGGGCCATCTCCCGAGCAGTACTTC
>TRBJ1-2|TRBV5-6|-|-
CASTGWGENGYTF
TGTGCCAGCACCGGCTGGGGGGAAAATGGCTACACCTTC
>TRBJ1-2|TRBV30|-|-
CACQGGGYGYTF
TGTGCCTGCCAAGGGGGAGGCTATGGCTACACCTTC
>TRBJ1-5|TRBV7-9|-|-
CASSLNDNSNQPQHF
TGTGCCAGCAGCTTGAACGACAATAGCAATCAGCCCCAGCATTTT
>TRBJ2-3|TRBV6-1|-|-
CASSGLGDGSFHTQYF
TGTGCCAGCAGTGGGCTTGGGGACGGCTCCTTTCATACGCAGTATTTT
>TRBJ1-1|TRBV21-1|few|-
CASSSLRTEAFF
TGTGCCAGCAGCTCCCTCCGGACTGAAGCTTTCTTT
>TRBJ2-6|TRBV13|-|TRBD1
CASSPGGQGSSGANVLTF
TGTGCCAGCAGCCCCGGCGGACAGGGGAGCTCTGGGGCCAACGTCCTGACTTTC